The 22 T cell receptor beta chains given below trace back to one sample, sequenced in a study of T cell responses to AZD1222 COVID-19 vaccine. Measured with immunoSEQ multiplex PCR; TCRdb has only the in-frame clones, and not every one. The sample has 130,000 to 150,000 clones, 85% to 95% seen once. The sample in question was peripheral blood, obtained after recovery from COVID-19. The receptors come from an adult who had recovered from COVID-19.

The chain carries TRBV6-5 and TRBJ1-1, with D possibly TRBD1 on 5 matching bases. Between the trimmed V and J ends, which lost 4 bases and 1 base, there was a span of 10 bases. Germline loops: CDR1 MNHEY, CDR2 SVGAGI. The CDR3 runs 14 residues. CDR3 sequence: CASSFSQGNTEAFF. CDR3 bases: TGTGCCAGCAGTTTCAGCCAGGGGAACACTGAAGCTTTCTTT.

CDR3 nucleotides: TGTGCCAGCAGCGCCGGAAGGCCTCCCCGGCAGGAGACCCAGTACTTC. Translation gives CASSAGRPPRQETQYF. This chain connects TRBV2 to TRBJ2-5; D is ambiguous. This CDR3 spans 16 amino acids. Germline V gene data show CDR1 as SNHLY and CDR2 as FYNNEI. The ends were cut back, 6 bases at V and 5 bases at J, with 22 bases in the middle.

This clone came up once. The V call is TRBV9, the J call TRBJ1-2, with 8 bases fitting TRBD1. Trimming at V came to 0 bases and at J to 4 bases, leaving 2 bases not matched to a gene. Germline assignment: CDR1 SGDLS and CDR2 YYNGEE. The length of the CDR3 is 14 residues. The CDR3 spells CASSVGDRSYGYTF. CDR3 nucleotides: TGTGCCAGCAGCGTAGGGGACAGGAGCTATGGCTACACCTTC.

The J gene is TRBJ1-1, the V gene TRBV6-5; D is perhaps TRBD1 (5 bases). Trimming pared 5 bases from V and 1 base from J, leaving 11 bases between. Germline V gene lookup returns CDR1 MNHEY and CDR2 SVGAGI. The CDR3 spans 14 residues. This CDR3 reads CASSRLGTNTEAFF. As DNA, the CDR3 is TGTGCCAGCAGTCGCCTCGGGACGAACACTGAAGCTTTCTTT.

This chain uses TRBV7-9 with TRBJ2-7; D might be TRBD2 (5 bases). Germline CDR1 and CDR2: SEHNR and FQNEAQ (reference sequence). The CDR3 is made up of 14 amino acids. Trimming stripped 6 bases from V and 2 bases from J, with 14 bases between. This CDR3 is CASSFLDGTYEQYF. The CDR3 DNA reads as TGTGCCAGCAGTTTCCTTGACGGGACCTACGAGCAGTACTTC.

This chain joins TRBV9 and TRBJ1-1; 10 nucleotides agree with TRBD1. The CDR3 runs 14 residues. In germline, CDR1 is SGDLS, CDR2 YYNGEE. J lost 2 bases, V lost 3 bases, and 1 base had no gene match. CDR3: CASSGDRGNTEAFF. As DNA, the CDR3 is TGTGCCAGCAGCGGGGACAGGGGAAACACTGAAGCTTTCTTT. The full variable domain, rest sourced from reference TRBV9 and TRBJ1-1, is DSGVTQTPKHLITATGQRVTLRCSPRSGDLSVYWYQQSLDQGLQFLIQYYNGEERAKGNILERFSAQQFPDLHSELNLSSLELGDSALYFCASSGDRGNTEAFFGQGTRLTVV.

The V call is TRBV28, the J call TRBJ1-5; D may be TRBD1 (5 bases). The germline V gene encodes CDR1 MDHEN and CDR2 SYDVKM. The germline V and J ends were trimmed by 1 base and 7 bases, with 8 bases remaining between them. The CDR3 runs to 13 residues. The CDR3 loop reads CASSLSWGQPQHF. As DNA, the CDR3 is TGTGCCAGCAGTTTATCGTGGGGCCAGCCCCAGCATTTT.

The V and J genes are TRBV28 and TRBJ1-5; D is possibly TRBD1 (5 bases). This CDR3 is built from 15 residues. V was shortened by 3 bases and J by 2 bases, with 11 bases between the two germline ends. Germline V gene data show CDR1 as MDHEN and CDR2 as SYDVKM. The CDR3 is CASSLVAGGNQPQHF. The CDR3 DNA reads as TGTGCCAGCAGTTTGGTGGCGGGGGGCAATCAGCCCCAGCATTTT.

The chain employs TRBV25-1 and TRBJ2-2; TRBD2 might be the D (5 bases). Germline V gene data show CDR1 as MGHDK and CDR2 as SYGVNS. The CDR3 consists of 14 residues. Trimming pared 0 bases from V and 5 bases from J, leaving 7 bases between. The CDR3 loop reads CASSEYRRTGELFF. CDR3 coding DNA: TGTGCCAGCAGTGAATATAGGAGGACCGGGGAGCTGTTTTTT.

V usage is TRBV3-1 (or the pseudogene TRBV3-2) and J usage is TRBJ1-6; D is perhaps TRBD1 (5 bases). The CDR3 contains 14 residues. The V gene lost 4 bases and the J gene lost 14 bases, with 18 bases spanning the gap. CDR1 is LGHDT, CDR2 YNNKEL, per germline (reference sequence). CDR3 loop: CASSRDRRDQSLHF. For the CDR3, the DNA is TGTGCCAGCAGCCGCGATCGGAGGGACCAATCCCTCCACTTT.

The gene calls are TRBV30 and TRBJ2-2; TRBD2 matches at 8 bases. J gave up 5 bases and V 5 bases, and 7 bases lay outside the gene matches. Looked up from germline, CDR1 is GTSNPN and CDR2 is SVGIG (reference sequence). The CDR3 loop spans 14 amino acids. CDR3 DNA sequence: TGTGCCTGGCGGGAGGGCCTGTTGACCGGGGAGCTGTTTTTT. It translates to CAWREGLLTGELFF.

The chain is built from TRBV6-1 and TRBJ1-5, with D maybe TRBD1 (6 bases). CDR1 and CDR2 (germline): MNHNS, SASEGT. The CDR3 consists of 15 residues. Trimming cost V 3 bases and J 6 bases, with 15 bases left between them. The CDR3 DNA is TGTGCCAGCAGTGAGTCTCTCGGGGGCTCTCAGCCCCAGCATTTT. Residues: CASSESLGGSQPQHF.

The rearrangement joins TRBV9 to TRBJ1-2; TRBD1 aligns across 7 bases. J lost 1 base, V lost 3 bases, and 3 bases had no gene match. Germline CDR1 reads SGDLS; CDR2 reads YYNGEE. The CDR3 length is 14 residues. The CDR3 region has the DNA TGTGCCAGCAGCGAACAGGGGATTAACTATGGCTACACCTTC. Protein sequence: CASSEQGINYGYTF.

The DNA for the CDR3 is TGTGCCAGCAGCCCCGGTAGCGGAGTCTACAATGAGCAGTTCTTC. As protein: CASSPGSGVYNEQFF. This sequence joins TRBV27 and TRBJ2-1, with D possibly being TRBD2 (6 bases). CDR3 length: 15 amino acids. Trimming took 6 bases from V and 3 from J, leaving 15 bases between them. Per germline, CDR1 MNHEY and CDR2 SMNVEV (reference sequence).

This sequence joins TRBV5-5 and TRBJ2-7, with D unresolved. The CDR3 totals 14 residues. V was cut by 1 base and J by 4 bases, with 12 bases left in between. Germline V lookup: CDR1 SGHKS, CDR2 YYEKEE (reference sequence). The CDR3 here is CASSLIDGIYEQYF. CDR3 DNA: TGTGCCAGCAGCTTGATTGATGGGATATACGAGCAGTACTTC.

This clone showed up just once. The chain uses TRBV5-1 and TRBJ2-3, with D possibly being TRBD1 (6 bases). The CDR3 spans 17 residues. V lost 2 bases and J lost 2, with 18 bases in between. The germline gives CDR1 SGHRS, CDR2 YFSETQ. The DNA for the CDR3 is TGCGCCAGCAGCTTAACCCTCGGGCAGGGGATCACAGATACGCAGTATTTT. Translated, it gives CASSLTLGQGITDTQYF.

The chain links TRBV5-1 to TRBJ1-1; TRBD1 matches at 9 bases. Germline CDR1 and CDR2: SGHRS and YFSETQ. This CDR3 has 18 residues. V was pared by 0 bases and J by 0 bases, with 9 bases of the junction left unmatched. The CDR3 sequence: CASSLAFGQGRMNTEAFF. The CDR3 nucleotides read TGCGCCAGCAGCTTGGCCTTCGGACAGGGGCGGATGAACACTGAAGCTTTCTTT.

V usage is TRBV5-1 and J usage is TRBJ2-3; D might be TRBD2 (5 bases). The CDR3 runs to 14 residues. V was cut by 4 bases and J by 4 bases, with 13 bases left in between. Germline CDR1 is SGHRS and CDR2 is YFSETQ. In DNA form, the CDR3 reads TGCGCCAGCAGCACTAACCTGGGAGCAGATACGCAGTATTTT. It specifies CASSTNLGADTQYF.

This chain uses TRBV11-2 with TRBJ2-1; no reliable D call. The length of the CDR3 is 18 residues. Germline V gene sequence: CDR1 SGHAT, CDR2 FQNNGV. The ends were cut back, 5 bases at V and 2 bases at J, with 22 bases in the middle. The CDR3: CASSRQRTQPKAYNEQFF. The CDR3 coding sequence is TGTGCCAGCAGCCGACAACGAACCCAGCCGAAAGCCTACAATGAGCAGTTCTTC.

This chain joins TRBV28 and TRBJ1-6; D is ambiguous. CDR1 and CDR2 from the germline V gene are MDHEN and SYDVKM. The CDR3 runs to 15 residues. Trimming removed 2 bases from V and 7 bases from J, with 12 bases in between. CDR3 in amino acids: CASSLRGRINSPLHF. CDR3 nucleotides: TGTGCCAGCAGTTTACGAGGGCGGATAAATTCACCCCTCCACTTT. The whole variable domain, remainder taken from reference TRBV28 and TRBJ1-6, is DVKVTQSSRYLVKRTGEKVFLECVQDMDHENMFWYRQDPGLGLRLIYFSYDVKMKEKGDIPEGYSVSREKKERFSLILESASTNQTSMYLCASSLRGRINSPLHFGNGTRLTVT.

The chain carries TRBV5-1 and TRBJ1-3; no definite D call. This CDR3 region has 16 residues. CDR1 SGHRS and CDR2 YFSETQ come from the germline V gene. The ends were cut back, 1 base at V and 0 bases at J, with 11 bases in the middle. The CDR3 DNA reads TGCGCCAGCAGCTTGCAGGAGGCAAACTCTGGAAACACCATATATTTT. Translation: CASSLQEANSGNTIYF.

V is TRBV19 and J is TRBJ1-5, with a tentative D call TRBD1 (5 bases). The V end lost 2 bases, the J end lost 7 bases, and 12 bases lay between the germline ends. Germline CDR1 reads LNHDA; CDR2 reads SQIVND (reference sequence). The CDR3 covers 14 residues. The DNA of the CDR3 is TGTGCCAGTAGTATACGGGCAGGGAGACAGCCCCAGCATTTT. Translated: CASSIRAGRQPQHF.